The 24 T cell receptor beta chains below were found in one sample sequenced in a study of blood T cell repertoires in COVID-19. Libraries were prepared by immunoSEQ multiplex PCR; TCRdb keeps only in-frame clonotypes and omits some of them. The repertoire holds approximately 50,000 clones, around 90% seen once, with 3.5% to 4% in the top ten. Source material: peripheral blood. These receptors were obtained from a human donor in a cohort sampled during active COVID-19.

This chain uses TRBV15 with TRBJ1-2; D unresolved. Trimming cost V 0 bases and J 4 bases, with 12 bases left between them. The CDR3 loop spans 15 amino acids. From germline, CDR1 is LNHNV and CDR2 YYDKDF (reference sequence). DNA of the CDR3: TGTGCCACCAGCAGAGATGACGGGGAATTCTATGGCTACACCTTC. This translates into CATSRDDGEFYGYTF.

The chain has TRBV19 and TRBJ1-2; a weak D match, TRBD1 (5 bases). The CDR3 extends over 14 amino acids. Trimming stripped 6 bases from V and 2 bases from J, with 13 bases between. Germline V gene sequence: CDR1 LNHDA, CDR2 SQIVND (reference sequence). The CDR3 DNA sequence: TGTGCCAGTAGGAATAGACAGCCGAACTATGGCTACACCTTC. Its protein product is CASRNRQPNYGYTF.

This clone came up a few times. The DNA for the CDR3 is TGTGCCAGCAGTTGGGGGCTCACCGGGGAGCTGTTTTTT. Its protein product is CASSWGLTGELFF. V and J are TRBV12-3 or TRBV12-4 and TRBJ2-2, with D perhaps TRBD1 (6 bases). Trimming pared 4 bases from V and 4 bases from J, leaving 7 bases between. The CDR3 sequence is 13 residues long.

V usage is TRBV24-1 and J usage is TRBJ2-5; D remains unclear. This CDR3 is built from 15 residues. V shed 3 bases and J shed 0 bases, with 10 bases lying between them. Germline CDR1 is KGHDR and CDR2 is SFDVKD. The CDR3: CATSDPRAYQETQYF. The DNA of the CDR3 is TGTGCCACCAGTGATCCTCGAGCGTACCAAGAGACCCAGTACTTC.

V gene TRBV7-6 combines with J gene TRBJ2-7; 7 bases are shared with TRBD1. Trimming removed 5 bases from V and 2 bases from J; junction bases left unmatched: 9. The CDR3 length is 15 residues. Germline CDR1 is SGHVS and CDR2 is FNYEAQ. CDR3 DNA sequence: TGTGCCAGCAGCCGTGGGACAGCGTCAACCTACGAGCAGTACTTC. This codes for CASSRGTASTYEQYF.

The chain couples TRBV2 to TRBJ2-5, with a weak D call TRBD2 (6 bases). Germline assignment: CDR1 SNHLY and CDR2 FYNNEI. Trimming cost V 6 bases and J 7 bases, with 12 bases left between them. The CDR3 consists of 12 residues. The CDR3 DNA reads TGTGCCAGCAGCGTCTCAGCGGGGACCCAGTACTTC. It yields the protein CASSVSAGTQYF.

This chain connects TRBV21-1 to TRBJ2-5; the D segment call TRBD1 is taken from the table without a DNA check. TRBV21-1 is flagged as a pseudogene. The CDR3 consists of 13 residues. In nucleotides, the CDR3 is TGTGCCAGCAGCAAATGGGGGCTGGAGACCCAGTACTTC. Its translation is CASSKWGLETQYF.

The chain joins TRBV28 to TRBJ2-7, with 9 bases lining up with TRBD2. The CDR3 has 16 residues. Germline V gene sequence: CDR1 MDHEN, CDR2 SYDVKM. In DNA, the CDR3 is TGTCCCCGCCCTCGCGGGCGGGGGGGAGGGGTGACCGAGCAGTACGTC. Encoded protein: CPRPRGRGGGVTEQYV.

This chain connects TRBV2 to TRBJ1-6, with 7 bases fitting TRBD1. CDR1 and CDR2 from the germline V gene are SNHLY and FYNNEI. After removal of 0 bases from V and 9 bases from J, the junction contained 5 bases not matched to a gene. The CDR3 length is 15 residues. The CDR3 loop reads CASSEALQGISPLHF. CDR3 DNA: TGTGCCAGCAGTGAAGCGCTACAGGGGATTTCACCCCTCCACTTT.

The chain employs TRBV7-3 and TRBJ1-2; 7 nucleotides line up with TRBD1. CDR3 length equals 12 residues. V lost 5 bases and J lost 10; bases outside the gene matches: 7. Germline lookup yields CDR1 SGHTA and CDR2 FQGTGA. The CDR3 loop is CASSTRQGSYTF. DNA of the CDR3: TGTGCCAGCAGCACCCGACAGGGCTCCTACACCTTC.

This rearrangement joins TRBV4-1 to TRBJ2-7, with 8 positions matching TRBD1. Germline CDR1 MGHRA, CDR2 YSYEKL. The CDR3 totals 14 residues. With V trimmed by 5 bases and J by 2 bases, 5 bases remained unmatched. The CDR3 nucleotides read TGCGCCAGCAGCAACCGGGACAGGACCTACGAGCAGTACTTC. It specifies CASSNRDRTYEQYF.

This clone was observed once. This chain links TRBV10-3 with TRBJ2-2, with 9 bases that match TRBD2. The CDR3 has 16 amino acids. Losses at the gene ends were 4 bases for V and 4 bases for J; bases not matched to a gene: 7. Germline V gene data show CDR1 as ENHRY and CDR2 as SYGVKD. CDR3 sequence: CAISGEREVGTGELFF. CDR3 nucleotide sequence: TGTGCCATCAGTGGAGAGCGGGAGGTCGGCACCGGGGAGCTGTTTTTT.

The chain is built from TRBV29-1 and TRBJ1-4, with 7 nucleotides matching TRBD1. The CDR3 is 13 residues long. Trimming at V came to 6 bases and at J to 2 bases, leaving 3 bases not matched to a gene. Germline V gives CDR1 SQVTM, CDR2 ANQGSEA. Written as DNA, the CDR3 is TGCAGCGTCCGACAGGGTACTAATGAAAAACTGTTTTTT. It encodes CSVRQGTNEKLFF.

The chain has TRBV21-1 and TRBJ1-1. TRBV21-1 is marked as a pseudogene. The CDR3 covers 16 residues. Written as DNA, the CDR3 is TGTGCCAGCAGCAAAGGGGTTATGAGGCCGAACACTGAAGCTTTCTTT. Residues: CASSKGVMRPNTEAFF.

The V call is TRBV24-1, the J call TRBJ2-7; D may be TRBD2 (6 bases). Germline CDR1 and CDR2: KGHDR and SFDVKD. V was trimmed by 9 bases and J by 2 bases, leaving 16 bases between them. This CDR3 is 14 amino acids long. This CDR3 reads CATQEAGTTYEQYV. In DNA form, the CDR3 reads TGTGCCACCCAAGAAGCGGGTACCACCTACGAGCAGTACGTC.

In its sample, this clone was seen a few times. This chain uses TRBV5-1 with TRBJ1-5; the D is unclear. Trimming removed 0 bases from V and 1 base from J, with 5 bases in between. Germline lookup yields CDR1 SGHRS and CDR2 YFSETQ. The CDR3 loop spans 14 amino acids. CDR3 amino acids: CASSLGGSNQPQHF. The CDR3 nucleotides read TGCGCCAGCAGCTTGGGAGGAAGCAATCAGCCCCAGCATTTT.

The DNA for the CDR3 is TGTGCCAGCAGCTTGGGACTAGCGGAAGGTTACTACGAGCAGTACTTC. It yields the protein CASSLGLAEGYYEQYF. V usage is TRBV5-6 and J usage is TRBJ2-7, with 9 positions matching TRBD2. J gave up 3 bases and V 0 bases, and 7 bases lay outside the gene matches. This CDR3 comprises 16 residues. The germline V gene encodes CDR1 SGHDT and CDR2 YYEEEE. Filled out from reference TRBV5-6 and TRBJ2-7, the complete variable domain reads DAGVTQSPTHLIKTRGQQVTLRCSPKSGHDTVSWYQQALGQGPQFIFQYYEEEERQRGNFPDRFSGHQFPNYSSELNVNALLLGDSALYLCASSLGLAEGYYEQYFGPGTRLTVT.

The chain is built from TRBV4-2 and TRBJ1-2; tentatively, D is TRBD1 (5 bases). The CDR3 totals 14 residues. CDR1 LGHNA and CDR2 YNFKEQ come from the germline V gene. V lost 0 bases, J lost 8 bases, and 13 bases lay in between. Here the CDR3 reads CASSQDSTAEGYTF. CDR3 nucleotides: TGTGCCAGCAGCCAAGATTCGACAGCAGAGGGCTACACCTTC.

The rearrangement joins TRBV11-3 to TRBJ2-1, with 7 bases that match TRBD1. The CDR3 length is 14 residues. Germline V lookup: CDR1 SGHNT, CDR2 YENEEA. V shed 5 bases, J shed 7 bases, and the junction held 8 bases outside the gene matches. Here the CDR3 DNA reads TGTGCCAGCAGCGGACCGGGACAGCAGAATGAGCAGTTCTTC. Translated: CASSGPGQQNEQFF.

This chain joins TRBV29-1 and TRBJ1-2, with 10 bases lining up with TRBD1. Germline V gives CDR1 SQVTM, CDR2 ANQGSEA. J was trimmed by 3 bases and V by 1 base; bases with no gene match: 5. CDR3 size: 15 residues. This CDR3 reads CSVEVRDRGDYGYTF. In DNA form, the CDR3 reads TGCAGCGTTGAAGTCCGGGACAGGGGAGACTATGGCTACACCTTC.

The V gene is TRBV7-9, the J gene TRBJ2-5, with a tentative D call TRBD1 (6 bases). This CDR3 is 14 amino acids long. Germline loops: CDR1 SEHNR, CDR2 FQNEAQ (reference sequence). Deletions cut 5 bases from V and 5 bases from J, with 15 bases between. The DNA of the CDR3 is TGTGCCAGCAGCCCTAGGACAGACCGGGAGACCCAGTACTTC. It specifies CASSPRTDRETQYF.

This sequence joins TRBV29-1 and TRBJ2-2; maybe TRBD1 (5 bases). The length of the CDR3 is 16 residues. CDR1 is SQVTM, CDR2 ANQGSEA, per germline. The ends were cut back, 1 base at V and 0 bases at J, with 12 bases in the middle. The CDR3 here is CSVEGREFANTGELFF. As DNA, the CDR3 is TGCAGCGTTGAAGGCAGGGAATTCGCGAACACCGGGGAGCTGTTTTTT.

The chain has TRBV6-9 and TRBJ1-6; tentatively, D is TRBD1 (6 bases). The V gene's germline CDR1 is MNHGY and CDR2 SVAAGI. The CDR3 contains 16 residues. Trimming left V 3 bases short and J 8 bases short, with 17 bases between. The CDR3 sequence: CASSYGPDRNHSPLHF. The CDR3 DNA reads as TGTGCCAGCAGTTACGGCCCCGACAGGAACCATTCACCCCTCCACTTT.

The rearrangement joins TRBV11-3 to TRBJ1-6, with D tentatively TRBD1 (6 bases). V was trimmed by 4 bases and J by 15 bases, leaving 16 bases between them. Germline CDR1 and CDR2: SGHNT and YENEEA. The CDR3 runs 13 residues. This CDR3 reads CASSSTTGYDLHF. The CDR3 DNA reads TGTGCCAGCAGCTCCACAACAGGGTATGACCTCCACTTT.